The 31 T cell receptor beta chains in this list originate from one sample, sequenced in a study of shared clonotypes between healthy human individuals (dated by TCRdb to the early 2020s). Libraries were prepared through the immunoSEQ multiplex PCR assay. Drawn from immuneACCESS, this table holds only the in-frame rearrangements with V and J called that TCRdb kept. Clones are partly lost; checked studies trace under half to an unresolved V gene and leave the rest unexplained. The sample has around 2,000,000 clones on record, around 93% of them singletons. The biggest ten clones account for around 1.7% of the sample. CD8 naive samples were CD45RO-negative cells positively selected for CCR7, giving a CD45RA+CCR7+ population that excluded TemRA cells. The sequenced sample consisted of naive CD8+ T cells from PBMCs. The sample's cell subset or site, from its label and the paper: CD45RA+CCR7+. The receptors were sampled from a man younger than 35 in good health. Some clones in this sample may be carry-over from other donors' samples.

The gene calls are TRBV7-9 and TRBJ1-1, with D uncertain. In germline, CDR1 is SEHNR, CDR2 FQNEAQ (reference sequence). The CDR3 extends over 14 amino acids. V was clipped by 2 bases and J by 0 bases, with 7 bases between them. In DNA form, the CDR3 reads TGTGCCAGCAGCTTAAATTCCGTGAACACTGAAGCTTTCTTT. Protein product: CASSLNSVNTEAFF.

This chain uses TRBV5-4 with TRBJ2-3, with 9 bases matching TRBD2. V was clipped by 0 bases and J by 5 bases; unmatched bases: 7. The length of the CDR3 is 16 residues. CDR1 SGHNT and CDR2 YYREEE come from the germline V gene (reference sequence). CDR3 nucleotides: TGTGCCAGCAGCTTGGTCCCTAGCGGGACGATAGATACGCAGTATTTT. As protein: CASSLVPSGTIDTQYF.

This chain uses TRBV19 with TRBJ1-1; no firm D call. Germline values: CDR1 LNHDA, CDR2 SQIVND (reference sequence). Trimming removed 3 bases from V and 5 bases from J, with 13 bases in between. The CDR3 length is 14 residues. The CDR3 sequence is CASSISNGGTEAFF. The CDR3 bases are TGTGCCAGTAGTATCTCCAACGGAGGGACTGAAGCTTTCTTT.

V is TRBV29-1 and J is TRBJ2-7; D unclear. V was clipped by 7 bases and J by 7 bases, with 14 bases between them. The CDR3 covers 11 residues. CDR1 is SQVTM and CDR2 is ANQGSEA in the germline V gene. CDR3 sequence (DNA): TGCAGCGCCCTCTGGGTGAGGGAGCAGTACTTC. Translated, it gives CSALWVREQYF.

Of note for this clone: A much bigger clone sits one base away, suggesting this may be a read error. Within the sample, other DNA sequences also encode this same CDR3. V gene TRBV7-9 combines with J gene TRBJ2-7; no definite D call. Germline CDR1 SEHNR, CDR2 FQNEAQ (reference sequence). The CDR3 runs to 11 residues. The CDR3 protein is CASSVAYEQYF. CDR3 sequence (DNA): TGTGCCAGCAGCGTAGCCTACGAGCAGTACTTC.

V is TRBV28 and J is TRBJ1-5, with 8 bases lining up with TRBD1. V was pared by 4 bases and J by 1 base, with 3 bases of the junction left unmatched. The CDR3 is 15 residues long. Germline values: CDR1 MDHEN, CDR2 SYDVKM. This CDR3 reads CASSWGQASNQPQHF. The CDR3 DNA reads TGTGCCAGCAGTTGGGGACAGGCAAGCAATCAGCCCCAGCATTTT.

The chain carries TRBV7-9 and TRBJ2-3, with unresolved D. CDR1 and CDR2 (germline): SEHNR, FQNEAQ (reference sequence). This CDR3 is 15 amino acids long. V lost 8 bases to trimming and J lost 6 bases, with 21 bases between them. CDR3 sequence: CASRFVVLPGDTQYF. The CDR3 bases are TGTGCCAGCCGTTTTGTCGTGTTACCTGGGGATACGCAGTATTTT.

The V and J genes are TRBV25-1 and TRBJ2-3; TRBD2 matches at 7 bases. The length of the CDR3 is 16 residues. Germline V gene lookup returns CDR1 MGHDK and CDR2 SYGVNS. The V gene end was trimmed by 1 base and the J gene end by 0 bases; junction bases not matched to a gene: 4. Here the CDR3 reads CASSESGGGSTDTQYF. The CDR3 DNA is TGTGCCAGCAGTGAATCAGGCGGGGGAAGCACAGATACGCAGTATTTT.

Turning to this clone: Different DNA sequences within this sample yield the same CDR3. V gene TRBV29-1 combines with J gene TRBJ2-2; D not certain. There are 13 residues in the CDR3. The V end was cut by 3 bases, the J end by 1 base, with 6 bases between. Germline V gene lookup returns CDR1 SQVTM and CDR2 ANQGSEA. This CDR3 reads CSVERQNTGELFF. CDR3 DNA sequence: TGCAGCGTTGAGAGACAGAACACCGGGGAGCTGTTTTTT.

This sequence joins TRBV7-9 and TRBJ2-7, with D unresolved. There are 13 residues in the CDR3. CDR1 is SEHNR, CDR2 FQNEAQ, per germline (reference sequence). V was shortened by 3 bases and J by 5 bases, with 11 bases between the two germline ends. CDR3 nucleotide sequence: TGTGCCAGCAGCTTCCCAGGTCAAGACGAGCAGTACTTC. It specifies CASSFPGQDEQYF.

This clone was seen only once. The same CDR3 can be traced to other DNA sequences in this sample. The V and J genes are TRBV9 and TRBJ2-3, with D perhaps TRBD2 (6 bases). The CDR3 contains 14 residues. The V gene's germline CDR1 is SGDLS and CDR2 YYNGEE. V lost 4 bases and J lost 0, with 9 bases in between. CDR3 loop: CASSPSGSTDTQYF. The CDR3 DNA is TGTGCCAGCAGCCCCAGCGGGAGCACAGATACGCAGTATTTT.

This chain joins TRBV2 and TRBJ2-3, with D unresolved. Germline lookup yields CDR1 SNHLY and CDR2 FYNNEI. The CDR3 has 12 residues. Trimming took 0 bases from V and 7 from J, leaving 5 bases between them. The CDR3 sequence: CASSEAPNTQYF. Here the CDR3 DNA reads TGTGCCAGCAGTGAAGCGCCCAATACGCAGTATTTT.

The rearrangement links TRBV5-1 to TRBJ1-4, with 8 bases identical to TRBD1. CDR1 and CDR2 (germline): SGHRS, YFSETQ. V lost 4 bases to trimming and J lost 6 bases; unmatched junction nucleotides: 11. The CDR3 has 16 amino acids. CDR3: CASSPWTGPEDEKLFF. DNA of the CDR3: TGCGCCAGCAGCCCGTGGACAGGGCCCGAGGATGAAAAACTGTTTTTT.

The CDR3 loop reads CASSSHWGDLNTEAFF. The CDR3, as DNA: TGTGCCAGCAGCTCTCACTGGGGGGATTTGAACACTGAAGCTTTCTTT. The chain links TRBV21-1 to TRBJ1-1. TRBV21-1 is noted as a pseudogene. The CDR3 is 16 amino acids.

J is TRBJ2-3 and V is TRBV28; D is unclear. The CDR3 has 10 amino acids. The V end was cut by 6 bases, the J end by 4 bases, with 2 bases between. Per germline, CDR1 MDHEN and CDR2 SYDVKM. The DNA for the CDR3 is TGTGCCAGCAGAGCAGATACGCAGTATTTT. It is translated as CASRADTQYF.

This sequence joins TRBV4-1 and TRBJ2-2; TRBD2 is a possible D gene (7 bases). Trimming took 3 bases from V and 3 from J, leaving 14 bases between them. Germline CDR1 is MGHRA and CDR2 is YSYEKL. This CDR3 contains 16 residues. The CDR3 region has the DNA TGCGCCAGCAGCCAGACGGGGGGCCTCTACACCGGGGAGCTGTTTTTT. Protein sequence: CASSQTGGLYTGELFF.

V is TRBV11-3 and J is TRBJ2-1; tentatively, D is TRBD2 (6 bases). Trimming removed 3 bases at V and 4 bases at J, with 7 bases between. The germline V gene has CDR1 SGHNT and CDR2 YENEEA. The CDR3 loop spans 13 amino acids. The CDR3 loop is CASSFRGYNEQFF. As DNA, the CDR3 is TGTGCCAGCAGCTTTCGGGGGTACAATGAGCAGTTCTTC.

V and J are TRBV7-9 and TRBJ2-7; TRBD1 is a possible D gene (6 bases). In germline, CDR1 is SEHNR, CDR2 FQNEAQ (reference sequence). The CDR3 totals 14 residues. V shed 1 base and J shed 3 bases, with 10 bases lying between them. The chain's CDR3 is CASSLGTEDYEQYF. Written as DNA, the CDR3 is TGTGCCAGCAGCTTAGGGACAGAGGACTACGAGCAGTACTTC.

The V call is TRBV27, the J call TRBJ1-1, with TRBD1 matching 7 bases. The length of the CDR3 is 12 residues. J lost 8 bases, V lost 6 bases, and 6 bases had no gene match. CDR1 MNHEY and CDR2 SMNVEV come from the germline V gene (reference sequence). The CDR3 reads CASSLTGWEAFF. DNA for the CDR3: TGTGCCAGCAGCCTGACAGGGTGGGAAGCTTTCTTT.

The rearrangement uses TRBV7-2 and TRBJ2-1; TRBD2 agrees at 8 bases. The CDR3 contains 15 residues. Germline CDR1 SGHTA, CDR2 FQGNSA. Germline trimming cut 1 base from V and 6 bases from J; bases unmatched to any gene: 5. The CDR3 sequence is CASSLVGRAVNEQFF. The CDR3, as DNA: TGTGCCAGCAGCTTAGTCGGGAGGGCCGTCAATGAGCAGTTCTTC.

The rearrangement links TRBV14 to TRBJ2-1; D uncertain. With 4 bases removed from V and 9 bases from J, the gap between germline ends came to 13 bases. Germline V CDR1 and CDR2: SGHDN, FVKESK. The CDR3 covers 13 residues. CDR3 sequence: CASSPPLDGEQFF. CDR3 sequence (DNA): TGTGCCAGCAGCCCCCCCTTGGATGGTGAGCAGTTCTTC.

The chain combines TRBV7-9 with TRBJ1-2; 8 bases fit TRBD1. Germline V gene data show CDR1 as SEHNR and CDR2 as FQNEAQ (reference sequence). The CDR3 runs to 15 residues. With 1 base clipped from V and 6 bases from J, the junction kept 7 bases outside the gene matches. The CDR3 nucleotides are TGTGCCAGCAGCTTAGACTCTACAGGGGGGGATGGCTACACCTTC. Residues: CASSLDSTGGDGYTF. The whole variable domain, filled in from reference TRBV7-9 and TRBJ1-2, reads DTGVSQNPRHKITKRGQNVTFRCDPISEHNRLYWYRQTLGQGPEFLTYFQNEAQLEKSRLLSDRFSAERPKGSFSTLEIQRTEQGDSAMYLCASSLDSTGGDGYTFGSGTRLTVV.

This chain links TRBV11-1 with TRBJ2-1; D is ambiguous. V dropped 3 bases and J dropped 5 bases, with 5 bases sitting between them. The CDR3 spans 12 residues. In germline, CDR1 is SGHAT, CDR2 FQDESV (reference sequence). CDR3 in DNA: TGTGCCAGCAGCTTCTCAGACAATGAGCAGTTCTTC. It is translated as CASSFSDNEQFF.

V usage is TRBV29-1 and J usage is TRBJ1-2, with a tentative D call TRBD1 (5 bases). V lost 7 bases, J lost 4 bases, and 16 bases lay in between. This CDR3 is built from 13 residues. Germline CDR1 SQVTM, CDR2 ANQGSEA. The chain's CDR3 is CSAEEGTGYGYTF. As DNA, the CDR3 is TGCAGCGCCGAGGAGGGTACAGGCTATGGCTACACCTTC.

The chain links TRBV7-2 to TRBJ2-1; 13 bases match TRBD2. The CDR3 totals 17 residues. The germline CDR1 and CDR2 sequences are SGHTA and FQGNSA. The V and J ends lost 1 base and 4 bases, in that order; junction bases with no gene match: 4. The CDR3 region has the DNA TGTGCCAGCAGCTTAGTGGTACTAGCGGGAGGGTACAATGAGCAGTTCTTC. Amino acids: CASSLVVLAGGYNEQFF. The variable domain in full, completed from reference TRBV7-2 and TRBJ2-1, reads GAGVSQSPSNKVTEKGKDVELRCDPISGHTALYWYRQSLGQGLEFLIYFQGNSAPDKSGLPSDRFSAERTGGSVSTLTIQRTQQEDSAVYLCASSLVVLAGGYNEQFFGPGTRLTVL.

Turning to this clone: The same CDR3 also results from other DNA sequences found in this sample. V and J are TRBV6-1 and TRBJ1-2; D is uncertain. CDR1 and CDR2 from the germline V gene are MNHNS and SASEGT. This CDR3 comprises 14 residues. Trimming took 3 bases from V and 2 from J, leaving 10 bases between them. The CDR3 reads CASSEIGGNYGYTF. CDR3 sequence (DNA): TGTGCCAGCAGTGAGATAGGCGGCAACTATGGCTACACCTTC.

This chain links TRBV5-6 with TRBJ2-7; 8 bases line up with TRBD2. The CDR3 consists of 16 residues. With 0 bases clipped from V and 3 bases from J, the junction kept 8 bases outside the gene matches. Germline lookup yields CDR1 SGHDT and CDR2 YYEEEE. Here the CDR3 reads CASSLAVAGYFYEQYF. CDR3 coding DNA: TGTGCCAGCAGCTTGGCCGTAGCGGGATACTTCTACGAGCAGTACTTC. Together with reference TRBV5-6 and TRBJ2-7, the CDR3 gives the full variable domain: DAGVTQSPTHLIKTRGQQVTLRCSPKSGHDTVSWYQQALGQGPQFIFQYYEEEERQRGNFPDRFSGHQFPNYSSELNVNALLLGDSALYLCASSLAVAGYFYEQYFGPGTRLTVT.

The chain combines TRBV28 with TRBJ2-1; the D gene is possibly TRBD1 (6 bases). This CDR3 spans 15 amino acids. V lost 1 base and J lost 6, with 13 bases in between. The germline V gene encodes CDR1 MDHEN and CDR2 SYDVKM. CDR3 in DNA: TGTGCCAGCAGTTTATCAGCAGGGGCCCTCAATGAGCAGTTCTTC. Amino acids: CASSLSAGALNEQFF.

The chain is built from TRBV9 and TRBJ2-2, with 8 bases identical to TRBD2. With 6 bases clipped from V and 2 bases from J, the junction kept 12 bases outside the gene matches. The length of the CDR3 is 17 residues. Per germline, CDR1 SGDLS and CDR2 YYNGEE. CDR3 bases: TGTGCCAGCAACCTGGGGGGGACTAGAGTAAACACCGGGGAGCTGTTTTTT. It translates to CASNLGGTRVNTGELFF.

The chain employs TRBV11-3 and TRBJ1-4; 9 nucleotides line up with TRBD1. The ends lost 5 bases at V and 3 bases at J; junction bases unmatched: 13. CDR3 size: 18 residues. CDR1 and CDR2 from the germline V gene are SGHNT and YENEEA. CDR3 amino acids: CASSPQYPDRGANEKLFF. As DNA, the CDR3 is TGTGCCAGCAGCCCCCAGTACCCAGACAGGGGGGCTAATGAAAAACTGTTTTTT.

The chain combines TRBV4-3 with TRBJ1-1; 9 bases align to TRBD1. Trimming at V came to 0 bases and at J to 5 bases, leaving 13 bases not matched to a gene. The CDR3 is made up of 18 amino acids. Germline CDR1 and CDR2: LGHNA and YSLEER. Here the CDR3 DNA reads TGCGCCAGCAGCCAAGATCGTAGGGACAGGGAGGAAGGGACTGAAGCTTTCTTT. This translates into CASSQDRRDREEGTEAFF.